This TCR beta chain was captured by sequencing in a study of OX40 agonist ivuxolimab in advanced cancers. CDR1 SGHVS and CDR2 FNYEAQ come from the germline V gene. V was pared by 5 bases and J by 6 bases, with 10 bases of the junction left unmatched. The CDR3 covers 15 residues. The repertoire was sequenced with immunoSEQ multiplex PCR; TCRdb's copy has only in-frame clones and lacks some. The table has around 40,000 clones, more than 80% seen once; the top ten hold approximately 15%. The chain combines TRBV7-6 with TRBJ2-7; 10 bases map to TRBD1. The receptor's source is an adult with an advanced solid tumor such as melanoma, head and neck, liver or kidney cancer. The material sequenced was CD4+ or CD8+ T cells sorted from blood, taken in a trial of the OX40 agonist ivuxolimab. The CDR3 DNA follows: TGTGCCAGCAGCCCACCCGGGACAGGGGCTCTCGAGCAGTACTTC. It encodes CASSPPGTGALEQYF.